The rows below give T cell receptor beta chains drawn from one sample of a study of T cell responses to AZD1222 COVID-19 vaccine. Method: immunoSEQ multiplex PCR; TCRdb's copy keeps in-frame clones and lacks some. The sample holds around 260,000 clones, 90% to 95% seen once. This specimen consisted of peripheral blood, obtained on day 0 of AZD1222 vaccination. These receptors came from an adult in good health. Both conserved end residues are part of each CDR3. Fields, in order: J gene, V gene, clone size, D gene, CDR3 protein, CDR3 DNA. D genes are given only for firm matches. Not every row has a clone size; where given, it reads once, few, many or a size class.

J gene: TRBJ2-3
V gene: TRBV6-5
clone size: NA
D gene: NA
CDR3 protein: CASRGATDTQYF
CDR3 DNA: TGTGCCAGCAGGGGAGCGACAGATACGCAGTATTTT

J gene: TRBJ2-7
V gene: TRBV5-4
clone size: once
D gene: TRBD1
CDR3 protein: CASSPTTDRSHEQYF
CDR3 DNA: TGTGCCAGCAGCCCTACCACGGACAGGTCCCACGAGCAGTACTTC

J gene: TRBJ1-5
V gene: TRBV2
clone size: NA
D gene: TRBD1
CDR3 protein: CASKGGGQGRQPQHF
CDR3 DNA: TGTGCCAGCAAAGGGGGTGGACAGGGCAGACAGCCCCAGCATTTT

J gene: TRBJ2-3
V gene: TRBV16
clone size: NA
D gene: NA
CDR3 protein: CASSPRADTQYF
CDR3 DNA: TGTGCCAGCAGCCCCAGGGCGGATACGCAGTATTTT

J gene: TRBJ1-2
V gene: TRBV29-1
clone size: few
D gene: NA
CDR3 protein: CSGAGTGSGGYTF
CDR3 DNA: TGCAGCGGCGCCGGGACGGGTAGTGGGGGCTACACCTTC

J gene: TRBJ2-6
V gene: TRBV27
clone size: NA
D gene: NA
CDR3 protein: CASSFGGNGANVLTF
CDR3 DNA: TGTGCCAGCAGTTTTGGAGGGAACGGGGCCAACGTCCTGACTTTC

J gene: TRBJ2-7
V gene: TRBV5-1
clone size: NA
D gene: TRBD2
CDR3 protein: CASSIPASGGYLYEQYF
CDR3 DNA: TGCGCCAGCAGCATCCCCGCTAGCGGGGGTTACCTCTACGAGCAGTACTTC

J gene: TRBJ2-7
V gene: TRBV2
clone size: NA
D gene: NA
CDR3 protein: CASNGGGPSYEQYF
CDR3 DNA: TGTGCCAGCAACGGTGGGGGACCCTCCTACGAGCAGTACTTC

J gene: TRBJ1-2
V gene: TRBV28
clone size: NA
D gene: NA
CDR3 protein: CASSLKGNYGYTF
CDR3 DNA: TGTGCCAGCAGTTTAAAAGGGAACTATGGCTACACCTTC

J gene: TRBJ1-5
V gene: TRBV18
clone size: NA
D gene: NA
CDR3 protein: CASSPQRDQPQHF
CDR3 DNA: TGTGCCAGCTCACCCCAAAGAGATCAGCCCCAGCATTTT

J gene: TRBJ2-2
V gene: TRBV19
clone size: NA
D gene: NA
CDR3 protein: CASSDLGAFNANTGELFF
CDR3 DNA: TGTGCCAGTAGTGATTTAGGGGCGTTCAACGCGAACACCGGGGAGCTGTTTTTT

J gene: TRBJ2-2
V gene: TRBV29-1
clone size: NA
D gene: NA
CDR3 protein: CSPPGVTGELFF
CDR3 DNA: TGCAGCCCCCCCGGGGTCACCGGGGAGCTGTTTTTT

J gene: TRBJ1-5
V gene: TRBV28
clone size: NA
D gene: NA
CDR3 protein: CASSSNRRHQPQHF
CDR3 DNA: TGTGCCAGCAGTAGTAACAGGCGGCATCAGCCCCAGCATTTT

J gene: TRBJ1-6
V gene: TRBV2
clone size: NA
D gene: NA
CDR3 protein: CASTTRSSYNSPLHF
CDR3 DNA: TGTGCCAGCACCACCAGGAGCTCCTATAATTCACCCCTCCACTTT

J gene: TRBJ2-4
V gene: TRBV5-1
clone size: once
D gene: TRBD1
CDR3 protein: CASSRGTGQAKNIQYF
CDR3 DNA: TGCGCCAGCAGCCGGGGGACAGGCCAAGCCAAAAACATTCAGTACTTC

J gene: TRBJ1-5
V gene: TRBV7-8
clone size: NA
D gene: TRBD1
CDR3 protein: CASSYGYRDRRNQPQHF
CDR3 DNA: TGTGCCAGCAGCTATGGGTACCGGGACAGAAGAAATCAGCCCCAGCATTTT

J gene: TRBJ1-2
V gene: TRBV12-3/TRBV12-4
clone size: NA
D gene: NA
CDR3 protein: CASSSPRGGGYTF
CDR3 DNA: TGTGCCAGCAGTTCCCCGCGCGGGGGTGGCTACACCTTC

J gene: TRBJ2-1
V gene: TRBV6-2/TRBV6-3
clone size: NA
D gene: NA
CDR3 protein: CASTPFRSSYNEQFF
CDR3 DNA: TGTGCCAGCACCCCTTTCCGGAGCTCCTACAATGAGCAGTTCTTC

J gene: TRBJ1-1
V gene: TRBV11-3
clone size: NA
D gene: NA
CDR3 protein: CASSESGMNTEAFF
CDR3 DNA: TGTGCCAGCAGCGAATCAGGGATGAACACTGAAGCTTTCTTT

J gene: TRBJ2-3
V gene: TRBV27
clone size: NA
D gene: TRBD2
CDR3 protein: CASSVLAGVTDTQYF
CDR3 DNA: TGTGCCAGCAGTGTACTAGCGGGAGTCACAGATACGCAGTATTTT

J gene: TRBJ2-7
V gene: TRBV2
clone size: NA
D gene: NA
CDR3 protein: CASSWGPSYEQYF
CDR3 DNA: TGTGCCAGCAGTTGGGGGCCAAGTTACGAGCAGTACTTC

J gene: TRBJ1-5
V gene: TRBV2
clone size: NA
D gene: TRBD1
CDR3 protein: CASKWDSYSNQPQHF
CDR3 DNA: TGTGCCAGCAAATGGGACAGTTATAGCAATCAGCCCCAGCATTTT

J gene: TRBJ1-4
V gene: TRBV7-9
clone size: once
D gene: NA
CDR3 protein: CASSQRDGRSNEKLFF
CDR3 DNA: TGTGCCAGCAGCCAAAGGGACGGGCGGTCTAATGAAAAACTGTTTTTT

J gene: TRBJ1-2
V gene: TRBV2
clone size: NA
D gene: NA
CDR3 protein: CASRTVYGYTF
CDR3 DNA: TGTGCCAGCAGGACAGTTTATGGCTACACCTTC

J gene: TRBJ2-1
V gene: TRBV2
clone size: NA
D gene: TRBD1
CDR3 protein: CASSRDRGGYNEQFF
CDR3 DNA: TGTGCCAGCAGCCGAGACAGGGGCGGATACAATGAGCAGTTCTTC

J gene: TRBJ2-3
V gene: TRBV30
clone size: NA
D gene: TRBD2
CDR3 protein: CAWSVAGTIRTDTQYF
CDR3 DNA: TGTGCCTGGAGTGTCGCCGGGACTATCCGCACAGATACGCAGTATTTT

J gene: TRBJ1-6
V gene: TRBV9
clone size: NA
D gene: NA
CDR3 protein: CASSVRDYPARGSPLHF
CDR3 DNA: TGTGCCAGCAGCGTAAGGGACTACCCGGCGAGGGGGTCACCCCTCCACTTT

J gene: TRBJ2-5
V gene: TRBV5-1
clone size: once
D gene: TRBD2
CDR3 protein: CASSLGPAGGQETQYF
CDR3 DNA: TGCGCCAGCAGCTTGGGGCCAGCGGGAGGACAAGAGACCCAGTACTTC

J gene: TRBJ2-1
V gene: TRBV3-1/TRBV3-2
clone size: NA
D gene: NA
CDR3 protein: CASSQDGRNEQFF
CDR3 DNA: TGTGCCAGCAGCCAAGATGGGCGCAATGAGCAGTTCTTC

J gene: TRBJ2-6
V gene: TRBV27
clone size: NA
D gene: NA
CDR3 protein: CASSLIRSGANVLTF
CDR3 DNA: TGTGCCAGCAGTTTGATTCGCTCTGGGGCCAACGTCCTGACTTTC

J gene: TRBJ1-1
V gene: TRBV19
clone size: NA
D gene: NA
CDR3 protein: CASSMEGVNTEAFF
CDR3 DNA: TGTGCCAGTAGTATGGAGGGAGTGAACACTGAAGCTTTCTTT